This passage covers 27 T cell receptor beta chains from one sample sequenced in a study of T cells in Graves' hyperthyroidism and ophthalmopathy. The CDR3 regions of TCR beta were amplified from RNA transcripts. The HTBI primer set drove a first-round RT-PCR of the TCR CDR3. MiXCR, applied by TCRdb to the multiplex PCR reads, yields one record per CDR3 protein. The sample yields about 410,000 distinct CDR3 sequences, roughly 14% seen once. Specimen: blood. The receptors stem from a man aged 18 to 29 with Graves' ophthalmopathy.

This clonotype was seen many times. The gene calls are TRBV5-1 and TRBJ2-5; TRBD2 agrees at 11 bases. The CDR3 has 15 amino acids. Germline-derived CDR1 and CDR2 are SGHRS and YFSETQ. Trimming at V came to 5 bases and at J to 2 bases, leaving 5 bases not matched to a gene. CDR3 residues: CASRLAGGSQETQYF. The CDR3 DNA reads TGCGCCAGCAGGTTAGCGGGAGGGTCTCAAGAGACCCAGTACTTC.

Here the CDR3 reads CASSFGVGNYGYTF. CDR3 coding DNA: TGCGCCAGCAGCTTCGGGGTCGGTAACTATGGCTACACCTTC. V gene TRBV5-1 combines with J gene TRBJ1-2; D is undetermined. The V gene's germline CDR1 is SGHRS and CDR2 YFSETQ. The CDR3 extends over 14 amino acids. V dropped 2 bases and J dropped 1 base, with 9 bases sitting between them.

This clonotype was counted ten times or more. The chain recombines TRBV6-1 with TRBJ2-5; 9 bases align to TRBD1. The CDR3 runs to 15 residues. From germline, CDR1 is MNHNS and CDR2 SASEGT. J gave up 4 bases and V 5 bases, and 8 bases lay outside the gene matches. Written as DNA, the CDR3 is TGTGCCAGCAGTTTCTCCGGGACAGGGAGAGAGACCCAGTACTTC. It codes for CASSFSGTGRETQYF.

The rearrangement uses TRBV25-1 and TRBJ2-7, with D perhaps TRBD2 (5 bases). This CDR3 contains 14 residues. Germline CDR1 and CDR2: MGHDK and SYGVNS. V lost 3 bases and J lost 4, with 13 bases in between. The CDR3 is CASSDPRGRYEQYF. CDR3 in DNA: TGTGCCAGCAGTGATCCCCGGGGTCGATACGAGCAGTACTTC.

The chain joins TRBV6-2 or TRBV6-3 to TRBJ2-2; D is perhaps TRBD2 (6 bases). Germline V gene data show CDR1 as MNHEY and CDR2 as SVGEGT. The CDR3 totals 13 residues. V was clipped by 7 bases and J by 6 bases, with 12 bases between them. CDR3 sequence (DNA): TGTGCCAGCAATAGGGAGGCCGCCGGGGAGCTGTTTTTT. Protein product: CASNREAAGELFF.

The chain links TRBV19 to TRBJ1-4; D possibly corresponds to TRBD1 (5 bases). This CDR3 contains 16 residues. Trimming removed 2 bases at V and 0 bases at J, with 10 bases between. Per germline, CDR1 LNHDA and CDR2 SQIVND (reference sequence). This CDR3 reads CASSIRGAATNEKLFF. CDR3 coding DNA: TGTGCCAGTAGTATACGAGGGGCCGCAACTAATGAAAAACTGTTTTTT.

Notes on this clonotype: Just one base apart from a much larger clone, this may be a read error. The gene calls are TRBV30 and TRBJ2-1; TRBD1 is a possible D gene (8 bases). CDR3 length: 12 amino acids. Germline V gives CDR1 GTSNPN, CDR2 SVGIG (reference sequence). The CDR3 spells CACHRGGNGQFF. As DNA, the CDR3 is TGTGCCTGCCACAGGGGGGGTAATGGGCAGTTCTTC.

This clonotype was observed many times. The chain recombines TRBV5-1 with TRBJ2-4; 8 bases agree with TRBD1. The germline CDR1 and CDR2 sequences are SGHRS and YFSETQ. The J segment lost 6 bases and the V segment lost 4 bases, leaving 6 bases of the junction unmatched. This CDR3 comprises 14 residues. CDR3 bases: TGCGCCAGCAGCGCCCAGGGGGCGGGAAACATTCAGTACTTC. It codes for CASSAQGAGNIQYF. The whole variable domain, filled in from reference TRBV5-1 and TRBJ2-4, reads KAGVTQTPRYLIKTRGQQVTLSCSPISGHRSVSWYQQTPGQGLQFLFEYFSETQRNKGNFPGRFSGRQFSNSRSEMNVSTLELGDSALYLCASSAQGAGNIQYFGAGTRLSVL.

The gene calls are TRBV7-9 and TRBJ2-7; 8 nucleotides align to TRBD1. The CDR3 has 15 amino acids. V was pared by 5 bases and J by 7 bases, with 13 bases of the junction left unmatched. Germline V gene data show CDR1 as SEHNR and CDR2 as FQNEAQ (reference sequence). CDR3 DNA: TGTGCCAGCAGCGGAAAGACAGGGGAGAGGGGGGAGCAGTACTTC. Encoded protein: CASSGKTGERGEQYF.

This clonotype came up many times. This chain uses TRBV28 with TRBJ2-5; D might be TRBD2 (6 bases). This CDR3 has 13 residues. The V gene's germline CDR1 is MDHEN and CDR2 SYDVKM. V lost 2 bases, J lost 4 bases, and 8 bases lay in between. The CDR3 protein is CASSLGGIETQYF. In DNA, the CDR3 is TGTGCCAGCAGTTTAGGGGGGATAGAGACCCAGTACTTC.

The rearrangement uses TRBV4-1 and TRBJ2-7; possibly TRBD1 or TRBD2 for D (5 bases each). The V gene's germline CDR1 is MGHRA and CDR2 YSYEKL. The CDR3 consists of 15 residues. V was clipped by 1 base and J by 4 bases, with 14 bases between them. The CDR3 DNA sequence: TGCGCCAGCAGCCAAGGTCAGAGGGGCCTGTACGAGCAGTACTTC. Amino acids: CASSQGQRGLYEQYF.

This clonotype showed up many times. The V gene is TRBV5-1, the J gene TRBJ1-2; 9 nucleotides align to TRBD1. Trimming took 8 bases from V and 6 from J; bases not matched to a gene: 5. Germline lookup yields CDR1 SGHRS and CDR2 YFSETQ. This CDR3 region has 12 residues. This CDR3 reads CARNRGRDGYTF. The CDR3 nucleotides read TGCGCCAGAAACAGGGGGCGGGATGGCTACACCTTC.

This clonotype has a handful of counts. This chain joins TRBV4-1 and TRBJ2-1; D may match TRBD1 or TRBD2 (5 bases each). V was pared by 0 bases and J by 10 bases, with 10 bases between. Germline loops: CDR1 MGHRA, CDR2 YSYEKL. This CDR3 is built from 13 residues. The CDR3 nucleotides read TGCGCCAGCAGCCAAGATAAGGGACCCGAGCAGTTCTTC. Translating it yields CASSQDKGPEQFF.

At least ten counts were recorded for this clonotype. The chain has TRBV4-1 and TRBJ2-1, with TRBD1 matching over 10 bases. This CDR3 comprises 14 residues. The germline gives CDR1 MGHRA, CDR2 YSYEKL. Germline trimming cut 2 bases from V and 8 bases from J; bases unmatched to any gene: 3. The CDR3: CASSQFDRGHEQFF. In nucleotides, the CDR3 is TGCGCCAGCAGCCAATTCGACAGGGGGCATGAGCAGTTCTTC.

In this sample, this clonotype turned up many times. The V and J genes are TRBV11-2 and TRBJ2-5; D is tentatively TRBD1 or TRBD2 (6 bases each). Between the trimmed V and J ends, which lost 4 bases and 7 bases, there was a span of 25 bases. Germline values: CDR1 SGHAT, CDR2 FQNNGV. The CDR3 sequence is 17 residues long. The CDR3 is CASSYRGYRAGEGTQYF. CDR3 DNA sequence: TGTGCCAGCAGCTATCGGGGGTACAGGGCAGGGGAAGGGACCCAGTACTTC.

This clonotype was counted only a few times. CDR3: CASSSNYGELFF. The DNA for the CDR3 is TGTGCCAGCAGTTCGAACTACGGGGAGCTGTTTTTT. The rearrangement links TRBV7-9 to TRBJ2-2; the D is unclear. The germline gives CDR1 SEHNR, CDR2 FQNEAQ (reference sequence). CDR3 length: 12 amino acids. The V end lost 6 bases, the J end lost 7 bases, and 9 bases lay between the germline ends.

The CDR3 DNA sequence: TGTGCCAGCAGCTTAGGGAAACAGGGGGCAAAGTTCTTC. Translating it yields CASSLGKQGAKFF. The chain is built from TRBV7-9 and TRBJ2-1, with 9 bases aligning to TRBD1. Unmatched junction bases numbered 6, after V lost 1 base and J lost 14 bases. Germline V gene data show CDR1 as SEHNR and CDR2 as FQNEAQ (reference sequence). The CDR3 has 13 residues.

There are many counts of this clonotype. The chain has TRBV5-1 and TRBJ1-1; unclear D gene. Germline V gene data show CDR1 as SGHRS and CDR2 as YFSETQ. The V end lost 4 bases, the J end lost 3 bases, and 16 bases lay between the germline ends. CDR3 length: 15 amino acids. CDR3 residues: CASSRKSDGYTEAFF. CDR3 DNA sequence: TGCGCCAGCAGCCGTAAATCGGACGGATACACTGAAGCTTTCTTT.

Details on this clonotype: A clone one base away is much larger, so this may be a read error. It is likely a read error, because the conserved phenylalanine at the end of the CDR3 is missing. The chain uses TRBV9 and TRBJ2-7, with D unclear. Trimming removed 3 bases from V and 3 bases from J, with 4 bases in between. The CDR3 spans 11 residues. CDR1 and CDR2 (germline): SGDLS, YYNGEE. This CDR3 is CASSADYEQYL. CDR3 sequence (DNA): TGTGCCAGCAGCGCCGACTACGAGCAGTACCTC.

This clonotype was picked up a small number of times. The chain joins TRBV29-1 to TRBJ2-1, with 10 nucleotides matching TRBD2. With 6 bases clipped from V and 10 bases from J, the junction kept 3 bases outside the gene matches. Looked up from germline, CDR1 is SQVTM and CDR2 is ANQGSEA. The CDR3 is made up of 11 amino acids. The CDR3 coding sequence is TGCAGCGTAGATAGCGGGAGGGAGCAGTTCTTC. As protein: CSVDSGREQFF.

This clonotype was found many times. The V gene is TRBV10-3, the J gene TRBJ2-5, with D possibly being TRBD1 or TRBD2 (5 bases each). CDR1 ENHRY and CDR2 SYGVKD come from the germline V gene. The CDR3 is 14 residues long. Between the trimmed V and J ends, which lost 6 bases and 1 base, there was a span of 12 bases. This CDR3 is CAISRDPGQETQYF. DNA of the CDR3: TGTGCCATCAGCCGGGACCCAGGCCAAGAGACCCAGTACTTC.

This clonotype was picked up a small number of times. The chain is built from TRBV15 and TRBJ2-7, with 10 bases that match TRBD2. Germline V gene data show CDR1 as LNHNV and CDR2 as YYDKDF (reference sequence). V lost 3 bases, J lost 4 bases, and 6 bases stayed unmatched. There are 15 residues in the CDR3. This CDR3 reads CATSRLAGVNYEQYF. The CDR3 region has the DNA TGTGCCACCAGCAGGCTAGCGGGAGTTAATTACGAGCAGTACTTC.

This clonotype has just a few counts. The chain carries TRBV6-1 and TRBJ2-1; 9 bases map to TRBD2. The CDR3 has 15 amino acids. Germline lookup yields CDR1 MNHNS and CDR2 SASEGT. Trimming at V came to 6 bases and at J to 8 bases, leaving 11 bases not matched to a gene. This CDR3 is CASSRTGGRAYEQFF. The CDR3 nucleotides read TGTGCCAGCAGCCGGACCGGCGGGAGGGCCTATGAGCAGTTCTTC.

The V gene is TRBV14, the J gene TRBJ1-6; 7 bases fit TRBD1. CDR3 size: 14 residues. Germline-derived CDR1 and CDR2 are SGHDN and FVKESK. J gave up 10 bases and V 2 bases, and 5 bases lay outside the gene matches. As DNA, the CDR3 is TGTGCCAGCAGCCAACTGGCAGGGGGGTCACCCCTCCACTTT. It is translated as CASSQLAGGSPLHF.

This clonotype was seen ten or more times. V and J are TRBV12-3 or TRBV12-4 and TRBJ1-2; a weak D match, TRBD1 (5 bases). The CDR3 spans 13 residues. V was pared by 6 bases and J by 4 bases, with 12 bases between. The CDR3 reads CASSLGLFYGYTF. The CDR3 DNA follows: TGTGCCAGCAGCCTGGGACTGTTCTATGGCTACACCTTC.

This clonotype was found many times. This chain connects TRBV2 to TRBJ1-2; TRBD1 might be the D (5 bases). The CDR3 spans 14 residues. Trimming pared 2 bases from V and 3 bases from J, leaving 10 bases between. The germline V gene has CDR1 SNHLY and CDR2 FYNNEI. CDR3 protein: CASSETGRYYGYTF. The CDR3 DNA follows: TGTGCCAGCAGTGAAACGGGGCGCTACTATGGCTACACCTTC.

This clonotype was picked up many times. The chain uses TRBV7-2 and TRBJ2-7, with D tentatively TRBD2 (6 bases). There are 15 residues in the CDR3. CDR1 SGHTA and CDR2 FQGNSA come from the germline V gene. The ends were cut back, 7 bases at V and 0 bases at J, with 16 bases in the middle. The CDR3 region has the DNA TGTGCCAGCACCATGGGGCTAGCGCCCTCCTACGAGCAGTACTTC. Its translation: CASTMGLAPSYEQYF.